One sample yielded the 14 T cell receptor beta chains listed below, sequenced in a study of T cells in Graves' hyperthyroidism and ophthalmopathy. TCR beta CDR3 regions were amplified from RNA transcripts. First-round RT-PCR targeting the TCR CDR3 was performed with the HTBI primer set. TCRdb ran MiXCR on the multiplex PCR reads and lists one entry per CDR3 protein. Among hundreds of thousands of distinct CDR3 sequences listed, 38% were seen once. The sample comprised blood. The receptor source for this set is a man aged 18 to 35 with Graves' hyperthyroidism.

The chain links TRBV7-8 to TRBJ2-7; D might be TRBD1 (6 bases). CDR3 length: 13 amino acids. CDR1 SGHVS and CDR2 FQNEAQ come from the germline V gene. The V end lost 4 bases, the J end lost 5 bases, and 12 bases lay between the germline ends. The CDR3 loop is CASSSGTYHEQYF. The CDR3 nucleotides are TGTGCCAGCAGCTCCGGGACATACCACGAGCAGTACTTC. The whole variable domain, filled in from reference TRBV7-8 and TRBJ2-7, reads GAGVSQSPRYKVAKRGQDVALRCDPISGHVSLFWYQQALGQGPEFLTYFQNEAQLDKSGLPSDRFFAERPEGSVSTLKIQRTQQEDSAVYLCASSSGTYHEQYFGPGTRLTVT.

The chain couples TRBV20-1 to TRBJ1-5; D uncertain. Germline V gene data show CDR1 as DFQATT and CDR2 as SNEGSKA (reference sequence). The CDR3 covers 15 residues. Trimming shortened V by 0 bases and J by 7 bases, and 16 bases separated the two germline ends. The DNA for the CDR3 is TGCAGTGCTAGAGATAGAGGAGTCCCGGGGCAGCCCCAGCATTTT. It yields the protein CSARDRGVPGQPQHF.

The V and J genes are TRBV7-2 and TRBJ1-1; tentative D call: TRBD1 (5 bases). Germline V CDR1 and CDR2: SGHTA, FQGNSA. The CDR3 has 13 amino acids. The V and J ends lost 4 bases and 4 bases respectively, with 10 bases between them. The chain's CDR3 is CASSYGGTTEAFF. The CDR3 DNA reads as TGTGCCAGCAGCTACGGCGGGACCACTGAAGCTTTCTTT.

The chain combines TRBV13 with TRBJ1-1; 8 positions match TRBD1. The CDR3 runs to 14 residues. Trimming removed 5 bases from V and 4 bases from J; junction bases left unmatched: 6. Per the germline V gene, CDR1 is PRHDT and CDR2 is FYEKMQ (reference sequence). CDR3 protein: CASSPTTGATEAFF. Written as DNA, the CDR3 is TGTGCCAGCAGCCCAACGACAGGGGCCACTGAAGCTTTCTTT. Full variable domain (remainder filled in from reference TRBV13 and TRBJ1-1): AAGVIQSPRHLIKEKRETATLKCYPIPRHDTVYWYQQGPGQDPQFLISFYEKMQSDKGSIPDRFSAQQFSDYHSELNMSSLELGDSALYFCASSPTTGATEAFFGQGTRLTVV.

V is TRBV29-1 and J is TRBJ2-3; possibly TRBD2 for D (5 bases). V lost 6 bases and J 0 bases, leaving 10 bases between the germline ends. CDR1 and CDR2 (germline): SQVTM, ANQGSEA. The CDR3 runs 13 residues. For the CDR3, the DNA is TGCAGCGTCCTCGGGGAAAGCACAGATACGCAGTATTTT. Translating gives CSVLGESTDTQYF.

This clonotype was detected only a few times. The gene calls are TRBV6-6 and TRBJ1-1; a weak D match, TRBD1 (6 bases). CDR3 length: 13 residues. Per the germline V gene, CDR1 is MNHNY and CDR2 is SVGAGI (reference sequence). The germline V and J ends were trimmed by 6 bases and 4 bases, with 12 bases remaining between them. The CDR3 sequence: CASRGALGTEAFF. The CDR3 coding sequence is TGTGCCAGCAGGGGGGCCCTGGGCACTGAAGCTTTCTTT.

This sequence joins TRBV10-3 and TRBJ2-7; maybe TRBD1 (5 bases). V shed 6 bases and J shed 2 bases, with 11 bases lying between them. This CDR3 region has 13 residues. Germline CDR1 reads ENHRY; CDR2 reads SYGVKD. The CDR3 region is CAISLDRTYEQYF. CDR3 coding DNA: TGTGCCATCAGCCTCGACAGAACCTACGAGCAGTACTTC.

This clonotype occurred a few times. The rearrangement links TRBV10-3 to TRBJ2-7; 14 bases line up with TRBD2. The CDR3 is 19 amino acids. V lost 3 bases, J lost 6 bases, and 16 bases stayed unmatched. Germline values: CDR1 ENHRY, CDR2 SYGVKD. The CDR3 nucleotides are TGTGCCATCAGTGACCCGACAGGGGGACTAGCGGGAGCCGCCGGCGAGCAGTACTTC. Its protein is CAISDPTGGLAGAAGEQYF.

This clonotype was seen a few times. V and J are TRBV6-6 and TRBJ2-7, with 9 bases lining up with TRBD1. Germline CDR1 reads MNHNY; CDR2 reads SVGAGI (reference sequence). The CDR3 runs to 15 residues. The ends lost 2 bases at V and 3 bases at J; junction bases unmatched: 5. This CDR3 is CASSYGGTGSYEQYF. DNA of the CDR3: TGTGCCAGCAGTTACGGGGGGACAGGGAGCTACGAGCAGTACTTC.

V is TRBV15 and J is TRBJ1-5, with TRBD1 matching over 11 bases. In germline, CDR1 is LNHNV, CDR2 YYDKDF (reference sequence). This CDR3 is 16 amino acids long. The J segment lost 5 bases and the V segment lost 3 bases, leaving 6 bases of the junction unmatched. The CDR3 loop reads CATSSPGTGGDQPQHF. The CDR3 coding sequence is TGTGCCACCAGCAGCCCAGGGACAGGGGGAGATCAGCCCCAGCATTTT.

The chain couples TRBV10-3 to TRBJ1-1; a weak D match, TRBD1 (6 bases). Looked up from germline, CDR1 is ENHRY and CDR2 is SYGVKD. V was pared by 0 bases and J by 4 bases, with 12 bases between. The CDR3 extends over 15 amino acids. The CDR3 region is CAISESAGVPTEAFF. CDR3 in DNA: TGTGCCATCAGTGAGTCGGCAGGGGTACCCACTGAAGCTTTCTTT.

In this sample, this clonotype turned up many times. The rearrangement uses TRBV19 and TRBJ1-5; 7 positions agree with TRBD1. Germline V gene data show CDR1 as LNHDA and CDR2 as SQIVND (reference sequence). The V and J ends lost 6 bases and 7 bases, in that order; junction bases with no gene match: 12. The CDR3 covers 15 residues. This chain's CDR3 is CASRILQGRGQPQHF. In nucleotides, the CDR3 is TGTGCCAGTAGGATCCTACAGGGGAGAGGGCAGCCCCAGCATTTT.

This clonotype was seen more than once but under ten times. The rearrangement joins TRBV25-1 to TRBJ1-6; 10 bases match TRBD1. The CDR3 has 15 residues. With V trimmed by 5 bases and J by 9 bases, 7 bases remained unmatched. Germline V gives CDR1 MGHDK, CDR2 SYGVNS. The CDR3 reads CASSTRQGAFSPLHF. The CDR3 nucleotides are TGTGCCAGCAGTACCCGACAGGGGGCATTTTCACCCCTCCACTTT.

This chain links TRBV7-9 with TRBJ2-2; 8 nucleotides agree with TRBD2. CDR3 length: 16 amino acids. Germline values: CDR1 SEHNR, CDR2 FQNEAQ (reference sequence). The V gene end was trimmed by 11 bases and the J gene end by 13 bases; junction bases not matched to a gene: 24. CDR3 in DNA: TGTGCCCCAGGGGTAGCGGGCAGCCCCGGGAGGGAGTGGCTGTTTTTT. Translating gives CAPGVAGSPGREWLFF.